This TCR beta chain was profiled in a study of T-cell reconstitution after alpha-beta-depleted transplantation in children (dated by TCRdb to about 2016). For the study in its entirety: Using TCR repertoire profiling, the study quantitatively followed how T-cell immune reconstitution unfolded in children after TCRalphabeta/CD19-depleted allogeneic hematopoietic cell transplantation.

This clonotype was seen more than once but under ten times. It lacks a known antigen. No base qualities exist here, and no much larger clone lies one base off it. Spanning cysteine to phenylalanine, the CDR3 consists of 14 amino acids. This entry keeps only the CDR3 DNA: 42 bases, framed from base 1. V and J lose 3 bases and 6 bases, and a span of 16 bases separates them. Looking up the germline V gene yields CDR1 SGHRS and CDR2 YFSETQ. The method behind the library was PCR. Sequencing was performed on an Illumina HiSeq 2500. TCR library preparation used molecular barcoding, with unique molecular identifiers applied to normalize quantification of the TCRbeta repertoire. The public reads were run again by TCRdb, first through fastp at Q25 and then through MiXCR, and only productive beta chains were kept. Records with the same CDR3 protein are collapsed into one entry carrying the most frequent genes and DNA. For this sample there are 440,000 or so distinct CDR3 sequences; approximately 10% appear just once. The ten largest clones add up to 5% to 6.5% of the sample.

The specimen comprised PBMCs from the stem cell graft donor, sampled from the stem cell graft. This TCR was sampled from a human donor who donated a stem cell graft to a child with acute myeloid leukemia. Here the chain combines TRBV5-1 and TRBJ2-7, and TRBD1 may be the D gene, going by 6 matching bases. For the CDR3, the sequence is CASSSSSGDREQYF. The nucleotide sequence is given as TGCGCCAGCAGCTCCTCGTCAGGGGACCGCGAGCAGTACTTC.